One sample yielded the 29 T cell receptor beta chains listed below, sequenced in a study of graft-versus-host responses after intestinal transplantation. Their target antigens are unknown. The protocol was immunoSEQ multiplex PCR, while the TCRdb copy is restricted to in-frame clones and leaves out a portion. The top ten clones hold about 0.44% of a sample with 65,000 to 90,000 clones, 85% to 95% of them seen once. The input for sequencing was unstimulated CD8+ T cells sorted from spleen or lymph node cells, taken before transplant. All receptors come from a human donor who was the organ donor for an intestinal transplant.

This chain joins TRBV13 and TRBJ2-1; 8 bases fit TRBD2. From germline, CDR1 is PRHDT and CDR2 FYEKMQ (reference sequence). V was pared by 6 bases and J by 0 bases, with 7 bases of the junction left unmatched. CDR3 length: 16 amino acids. CDR3 loop: CASRATSDSSYNEQFF. As DNA, the CDR3 is TGTGCCAGCAGGGCGACTAGCGATAGCTCCTACAATGAGCAGTTCTTC.

This clone appeared a single time. The chain recombines TRBV7-9 with TRBJ2-7; 9 positions agree with TRBD1. Germline CDR1 is SEHNR and CDR2 is FQNEAQ (reference sequence). The CDR3 has 14 amino acids. V lost 5 bases to trimming and J lost 2 bases; unmatched junction nucleotides: 4. The CDR3 region is CASSPDRGTYEQYF. CDR3 sequence (DNA): TGTGCCAGCAGCCCAGACAGGGGGACCTACGAGCAGTACTTC. The whole variable domain, filled in from reference TRBV7-9 and TRBJ2-7, reads DTGVSQNPRHKITKRGQNVTFRCDPISEHNRLYWYRQTLGQGPEFLTYFQNEAQLEKSRLLSDRFSAERPKGSFSTLEIQRTEQGDSAMYLCASSPDRGTYEQYFGPGTRLTVT.

The chain uses TRBV6-6 and TRBJ2-3, with 7 bases that match TRBD1. This CDR3 has 15 amino acids. Germline trimming cut 4 bases from V and 7 bases from J; bases unmatched to any gene: 11. CDR1 is MNHNY, CDR2 SVGAGI, per germline (reference sequence). CDR3 loop: CASSSGTAIDNTQYF. The CDR3 DNA follows: TGTGCCAGCAGTTCCGGGACAGCTATAGATAATACGCAGTATTTT.

The chain uses TRBV2 and TRBJ2-2, with 10 bases identical to TRBD2. The V segment lost 7 bases and the J segment 0 bases; nucleotides outside the gene matches: 2. Germline CDR1 is SNHLY and CDR2 is FYNNEI. The CDR3 loop spans 15 amino acids. In DNA form, the CDR3 reads TGTGCCAGCACAACTAGCGGGGCGAACACCGGGGAGCTGTTTTTT. Protein: CASTTSGANTGELFF.

The V and J genes are TRBV6-1 and TRBJ1-1; TRBD1 matches 9 bases. The CDR3 has 15 amino acids. Looked up from germline, CDR1 is MNHNS and CDR2 is SASEGT. V lost 4 bases and J lost 10; bases outside the gene matches: 13. CDR3 loop: CASSATGDRASGAFF. CDR3 sequence (DNA): TGTGCCAGCAGTGCTACGGGGGACAGGGCGTCAGGAGCTTTCTTT.

The chain uses TRBV6-5 and TRBJ2-2, with a tentative D call TRBD1 (6 bases). Germline V gene lookup returns CDR1 MNHEY and CDR2 SVGAGI. The CDR3 has 15 amino acids. V was trimmed by 5 bases and J by 5 bases, leaving 15 bases between them. CDR3 in amino acids: CASSTPGQATGELFF. The CDR3 region has the DNA TGTGCCAGCAGTACCCCGGGACAAGCAACCGGGGAGCTGTTTTTT.

The rearrangement uses TRBV7-9 and TRBJ1-1; TRBD1 agrees at 9 bases. Germline V gives CDR1 SEHNR, CDR2 FQNEAQ (reference sequence). Trimming took 4 bases from V and 9 from J; bases not matched to a gene: 3. The CDR3 loop spans 12 amino acids. The CDR3 DNA reads TGTGCCAGCAGCTCCGGGACAGGGAAAGCTTTCTTT. This gives the protein CASSSGTGKAFF.

This sequence joins TRBV7-2 and TRBJ2-5; TRBD2 might be the D (6 bases). V was trimmed by 4 bases and J by 5 bases, leaving 17 bases between them. Germline-derived CDR1 and CDR2 are SGHTA and FQGNSA. The CDR3 extends over 15 amino acids. In DNA form, the CDR3 reads TGTGCCAGCAGCTGGGTGCGGGGCGGGATGGAGACCCAGTACTTC. Amino acid sequence: CASSWVRGGMETQYF.

The chain joins TRBV11-2 to TRBJ2-5; the match to TRBD1 covers 10 bases. The CDR3 is made up of 16 amino acids. Germline assignment: CDR1 SGHAT and CDR2 FQNNGV. After removal of 6 bases from V and 2 bases from J, the junction contained 9 bases not matched to a gene. CDR3: CASRPTPGQGQETQYF. The CDR3 DNA is TGTGCCAGCAGACCTACACCGGGACAGGGGCAAGAGACCCAGTACTTC.

The chain couples TRBV5-4 to TRBJ1-1; 11 bases match TRBD1. J was trimmed by 10 bases and V by 2 bases; bases with no gene match: 13. The germline gives CDR1 SGHNT, CDR2 YYREEE (reference sequence). This CDR3 is built from 16 residues. CDR3 in amino acids: CASSFRDRGISPIAFF. The DNA of the CDR3 is TGTGCCAGCAGCTTCCGGGACAGGGGGATTTCCCCAATAGCTTTCTTT. The variable domain in full, with the rest retrieved from reference TRBV5-4 and TRBJ1-1, is ETGVTQSPTHLIKTRGQQVTLRCSSQSGHNTVSWYQQALGQGPQFIFQYYREEENGRGNFPPRFSGLQFPNYSSELNVNALELDDSALYLCASSFRDRGISPIAFFGQGTRLTVV.

The chain uses TRBV18 and TRBJ2-1; TRBD2 might be the D (6 bases). The CDR3 totals 14 residues. Germline lookup yields CDR1 KGHSH and CDR2 LQKENI. V was cut by 6 bases and J by 3 bases, with 12 bases left in between. The CDR3 is CASSLARGYNEQFF. CDR3 coding DNA: TGTGCCAGCTCTCTAGCGAGGGGCTACAATGAGCAGTTCTTC.

The rearrangement uses TRBV10-3 and TRBJ1-5, with D perhaps matching TRBD1 (5 bases). Germline V gives CDR1 ENHRY, CDR2 SYGVKD. V was pared by 5 bases and J by 6 bases, with 11 bases between. The CDR3 spans 13 residues. This chain's CDR3 is CAISSGSTQPQHF. CDR3 in DNA: TGTGCCATCAGTTCAGGGTCGACTCAGCCCCAGCATTTT.

The CDR3 DNA is TGTGCCAGCAGCGTTATAGCGGGGGGGGAAGCAGATACGCAGTATTTT. This codes for CASSVIAGGEADTQYF. The chain links TRBV9 to TRBJ2-3; 11 bases fit TRBD2. In germline, CDR1 is SGDLS, CDR2 YYNGEE. Unmatched junction bases numbered 6, after V lost 2 bases and J lost 4 bases. The CDR3 length is 16 residues. Together with reference TRBV9 and TRBJ2-3, the CDR3 gives the full variable domain: DSGVTQTPKHLITATGQRVTLRCSPRSGDLSVYWYQQSLDQGLQFLIQYYNGEERAKGNILERFSAQQFPDLHSELNLSSLELGDSALYFCASSVIAGGEADTQYFGPGTRLTVL.

V usage is TRBV7-3 and J usage is TRBJ1-1; the match to TRBD1 covers 7 bases. The CDR3 covers 14 residues. J gave up 1 base and V 4 bases, and 3 bases lay outside the gene matches. Germline V gene lookup returns CDR1 SGHTA and CDR2 FQGTGA. CDR3 sequence (DNA): TGTGCCAGCAGCTCCTCAGGGGGGAACACTGAAGCTTTCTTT. Residues: CASSSSGGNTEAFF. The variable domain in full, completed from reference TRBV7-3 and TRBJ1-1, reads GAGVSQTPSNKVTEKGKYVELRCDPISGHTALYWYRQSLGQGPEFLIYFQGTGAADDSGLPNDRFFAVRPEGSVSTLKIQRTERGDSAVYLCASSSSGGNTEAFFGQGTRLTVV.

The rearrangement joins TRBV19 to TRBJ2-2, with TRBD2 as a possible D gene (6 bases). The V end was cut by 7 bases, the J end by 4 bases, with 7 bases between. Germline V gives CDR1 LNHDA, CDR2 SQIVND (reference sequence). The CDR3 length is 12 residues. The CDR3 DNA reads TGTGCCAGTATGGAGGGCACCGGGGAGCTGTTTTTT. Translation gives CASMEGTGELFF.

In nucleotides, the CDR3 is TGTGCCAGCAGGCAGGATAGCGGGGCTCGCACAGATACGCAGTATTTT. This codes for CASRQDSGARTDTQYF. This chain connects TRBV2 to TRBJ2-3; TRBD2 matches at 8 bases. V dropped 6 bases and J dropped 1; count of bases not matched to a gene: 9. Germline V gives CDR1 SNHLY, CDR2 FYNNEI. This CDR3 comprises 16 residues.

The chain couples TRBV11-2 to TRBJ1-2; TRBD1 matches 7 bases. Trimming took 3 bases from V and 4 from J; bases not matched to a gene: 14. The CDR3 is 17 residues long. Germline V gives CDR1 SGHAT, CDR2 FQNNGV. CDR3 protein: CASSLDSSGQTGYGYTF. DNA of the CDR3: TGTGCCAGCAGCTTGGATTCATCGGGACAGACTGGCTATGGCTACACCTTC.

This rearrangement joins TRBV4-3 to TRBJ2-2; D gene ambiguous. Germline CDR1 and CDR2: LGHNA and YSLEER. The CDR3 sequence is 16 residues long. The V gene lost 4 bases and the J gene lost 7 bases, with 19 bases spanning the gap. Here the CDR3 reads CASSPYETMASGELFF. As DNA, the CDR3 is TGCGCCAGCAGCCCGTACGAGACAATGGCAAGCGGGGAGCTGTTTTTT.

To note about this clone: The junction departs from the called germline gene at one end, perhaps through a read error. The chain links TRBV27 to TRBJ2-1; maybe TRBD1 (5 bases). Germline assignment: CDR1 MNHEY and CDR2 SMNVEV (reference sequence). The CDR3 loop spans 13 amino acids. This CDR3 reads CATKRGTYNERFF. DNA for the CDR3: TGTGCCACCAAAAGGGGAACCTACAATGAGCGGTTCTTC.

This chain joins TRBV7-2 and TRBJ2-5, with D hard to call. V lost 5 bases to trimming and J lost 5 bases, with 6 bases between them. Germline values: CDR1 SGHTA, CDR2 FQGNSA. CDR3 length: 11 amino acids. The DNA of the CDR3 is TGTGCCAGCAGCGAGCTGGAGACCCAGTACTTC. It codes for CASSELETQYF. Full variable domain (outside the CDR3, taken from reference TRBV7-2 and TRBJ2-5): GAGVSQSPSNKVTEKGKDVELRCDPISGHTALYWYRQSLGQGLEFLIYFQGNSAPDKSGLPSDRFSAERTGGSVSTLTIQRTQQEDSAVYLCASSELETQYFGPGTRLLVL.

The rearrangement joins TRBV4-3 to TRBJ2-7, with D maybe TRBD2 (6 bases). The V gene lost 2 bases and the J gene lost 0 bases, with 23 bases spanning the gap. Germline V gene lookup returns CDR1 LGHNA and CDR2 YSLEER. This CDR3 contains 19 residues. This chain's CDR3 is CASSQTVAFAGSSSYEQYF. The CDR3, as DNA: TGCGCCAGCAGCCAAACCGTAGCCTTCGCGGGGAGTTCCTCCTACGAGCAGTACTTC.

The rearrangement joins TRBV9 to TRBJ2-7, with 7 bases aligning to TRBD2. The CDR3 length is 14 residues. Germline values: CDR1 SGDLS, CDR2 YYNGEE. Trimming cost V 3 bases and J 2 bases; bases outside gene matches: 5. The CDR3 here is CASSGQRGTYEQYF. As DNA, the CDR3 is TGTGCCAGCAGCGGCCAGCGGGGCACCTACGAGCAGTACTTC.

This rearrangement joins TRBV4-3 to TRBJ1-1; D is perhaps TRBD1 (5 bases). Germline V gene data show CDR1 as LGHNA and CDR2 as YSLEER. The germline V and J ends were trimmed by 8 bases and 4 bases, with 20 bases remaining between them. The CDR3 has 15 amino acids. CDR3 nucleotide sequence: TGCGCCAGCTCCAAAGGGGCGGACGGCCTCACTGAAGCTTTCTTT. Translation: CASSKGADGLTEAFF.

The chain joins TRBV4-3 to TRBJ2-5; TRBD1 matches 10 bases. V was clipped by 0 bases and J by 5 bases; unmatched bases: 9. Germline-derived CDR1 and CDR2 are LGHNA and YSLEER. This CDR3 is 17 amino acids long. In DNA form, the CDR3 reads TGCGCCAGCAGCCAAGATTTTCCTCGGACAGGGGGGGAGACCCAGTACTTC. It is translated as CASSQDFPRTGGETQYF.

V usage is TRBV7-6 and J usage is TRBJ2-7; 9 bases map to TRBD2. The CDR3 consists of 14 residues. V was clipped by 5 bases and J by 2 bases; unmatched bases: 4. Germline V gives CDR1 SGHVS, CDR2 FNYEAQ. CDR3 nucleotide sequence: TGTGCCAGCAGCCCGGCGGGGGGGGCCTACGAGCAGTACTTC. It codes for CASSPAGGAYEQYF.

The V and J genes are TRBV5-4 and TRBJ2-3; 8 bases line up with TRBD2. The CDR3 length is 15 residues. Trimming at V came to 4 bases and at J to 4 bases, leaving 8 bases not matched to a gene. The germline gives CDR1 SGHNT, CDR2 YYREEE (reference sequence). The DNA of the CDR3 is TGTGCCAGCAGCCCCCCCGGCGGGAGGTCAGATACGCAGTATTTT. Encoded protein: CASSPPGGRSDTQYF.

The chain recombines TRBV7-6 with TRBJ1-1; TRBD1 aligns across 9 bases. This CDR3 has 15 residues. The germline gives CDR1 SGHVS, CDR2 FNYEAQ. The junction had 5 bases not matched to a gene; V was cut back by 5 bases and J by 1 base. CDR3: CASSGQGTPNTEAFF. CDR3 DNA sequence: TGTGCCAGCAGCGGACAGGGGACGCCGAACACTGAAGCTTTCTTT.

The chain recombines TRBV9 with TRBJ2-3; 10 bases are a match to TRBD2. The V segment lost 1 base and the J segment 4 bases; nucleotides outside the gene matches: 3. From germline, CDR1 is SGDLS and CDR2 YYNGEE. There are 15 residues in the CDR3. The CDR3 loop is CASSVTGTSADTQYF. CDR3 coding DNA: TGTGCCAGCAGCGTAACCGGGACTAGCGCAGATACGCAGTATTTT.

The sample holds one count of this clone. The CDR3 region has the DNA TGCGCCAGCAGCCAAGGGGAGGTCGGGTACGAGCAGTACTTC. Translating it yields CASSQGEVGYEQYF. The chain is built from TRBV4-3 and TRBJ2-7; D perhaps matches TRBD2 (6 bases). Deletions cut 1 base from V and 4 bases from J, with 11 bases between. Germline V gene data show CDR1 as LGHNA and CDR2 as YSLEER. The CDR3 has 14 amino acids.